The 19 T cell receptor beta chains in this list originate from one sample, sequenced in a study of blood T cell repertoires in COVID-19. Here immunoSEQ multiplex PCR was the method, and the copy in TCRdb shows in-frame clones only, minus some. The sample yields about 310,000 clones, 85% to 90% seen once. The sample comprised peripheral blood. Receptors were obtained from a woman in her forties with COVID-19, enrolled during active disease.

This clone was seen only once. The rearrangement joins TRBV19 to TRBJ2-1; D is possibly TRBD1 (6 bases). V was pared by 0 bases and J by 2 bases, with 14 bases between. Germline V gives CDR1 LNHDA, CDR2 SQIVND (reference sequence). This CDR3 spans 17 amino acids. The CDR3 here is CASSIDFPGAPYNEQFF. For the CDR3, the DNA is TGTGCCAGTAGTATAGATTTTCCAGGGGCCCCCTACAATGAGCAGTTCTTC. Looking up the rest from reference TRBV19 and TRBJ2-1 gives the full variable domain: DGGITQSPKYLFRKEGQNVTLSCEQNLNHDAMYWYRQDPGQGLRLIYYSQIVNDFQKGDIAEGYSVSREKKESFPLTVTSAQKNPTAFYLCASSIDFPGAPYNEQFFGPGTRLTVL.

This chain connects TRBV10-3 to TRBJ2-1; 8 nucleotides agree with TRBD1. The CDR3 extends over 11 amino acids. Unmatched junction bases numbered 4, after V lost 11 bases and J lost 7 bases. The germline gives CDR1 ENHRY, CDR2 SYGVKD. CDR3 nucleotide sequence: TGTGCCGCCCGACAGGGGAATGAGCAGTTCTTC. The encoded protein is CAARQGNEQFF.

The chain couples TRBV9 to TRBJ1-1, with 10 nucleotides matching TRBD1. Germline CDR1 SGDLS, CDR2 YYNGEE. This CDR3 is 15 amino acids long. After removal of 4 bases from V and 6 bases from J, the junction contained 9 bases not matched to a gene. The CDR3 loop is CASSPRTGGWAEAFF. The CDR3 bases are TGTGCCAGCAGCCCTAGGACAGGGGGGTGGGCTGAAGCTTTCTTT.

This clone was observed a handful of times. The V gene is TRBV6-5, the J gene TRBJ1-2, with a tentative D call TRBD1 (5 bases). Germline CDR1 MNHEY, CDR2 SVGAGI. This CDR3 is 14 amino acids long. Trimming removed 3 bases at V and 3 bases at J, with 11 bases between. The CDR3 DNA is TGTGCCAGCAGTTATGGGGTAGGGGACTATGGCTACACCTTC. Protein sequence: CASSYGVGDYGYTF.

V gene TRBV11-1 combines with J gene TRBJ2-1; TRBD1 might be the D (5 bases). CDR3 length equals 16 residues. Trimming removed 1 base from V and 1 base from J, with 11 bases in between. Germline V gives CDR1 SGHAT, CDR2 FQDESV (reference sequence). CDR3 sequence reads: CASSLEAQGSYNEQFF. Here the CDR3 DNA reads TGTGCCAGCAGCTTAGAAGCCCAGGGATCCTACAATGAGCAGTTCTTC.

V and J are TRBV12-3 or TRBV12-4 and TRBJ1-3; TRBD1 matches at 8 bases. The CDR3 runs to 13 residues. Trimming at V came to 5 bases and at J to 7 bases, leaving 4 bases not matched to a gene. CDR3 residues: CASSPTGENTIYF. The DNA of the CDR3 is TGTGCCAGCAGTCCGACAGGGGAGAACACCATATATTTT.

J is TRBJ1-6 and V is TRBV6-2 or TRBV6-3; 7 bases agree with TRBD1. The ends lost 0 bases at V and 7 bases at J; junction bases unmatched: 6. The germline gives CDR1 MNHEY, CDR2 SVGEGT. CDR3 size: 16 residues. The CDR3 reads CASSYSKDRPNSPLHF. CDR3 DNA: TGTGCCAGCAGTTACTCGAAGGACAGGCCGAATTCACCCCTCCACTTT.

This chain connects TRBV6-5 to TRBJ1-6; 11 nucleotides match TRBD1. CDR1 is MNHEY, CDR2 SVGAGI, per germline. Unmatched junction bases numbered 7, after V lost 6 bases and J lost 9 bases. This CDR3 is built from 15 residues. The CDR3 nucleotides read TGTGCCAGCAGCCGGACAGGGGGCGCGGGTTCACCCCTCCACTTT. This codes for CASSRTGGAGSPLHF.

The chain joins TRBV28 to TRBJ1-4; no clear D gene. Per germline, CDR1 MDHEN and CDR2 SYDVKM. This CDR3 region has 14 residues. Trimming pared 6 bases from V and 5 bases from J, leaving 13 bases between. The CDR3 spells CASRESGINEKLFF. The CDR3, as DNA: TGTGCCAGCAGAGAATCGGGTATAAATGAAAAACTGTTTTTT.

This chain's CDR3 is CASSYISGTGYEKLFF. The CDR3 nucleotides read TGTGCCAGCAGCTATATTTCCGGGACAGGGTATGAAAAACTGTTTTTT. The chain has TRBV5-5 and TRBJ1-4, with 9 positions matching TRBD1. This CDR3 region has 16 residues. The J segment lost 6 bases and the V segment lost 3 bases, leaving 9 bases of the junction unmatched. CDR1 is SGHKS, CDR2 YYEKEE, per germline (reference sequence).

The chain employs TRBV7-3 and TRBJ1-1; TRBD1 is a possible D gene (6 bases). Looked up from germline, CDR1 is SGHTA and CDR2 is FQGTGA. The CDR3 totals 13 residues. V was shortened by 2 bases and J by 3 bases, with 7 bases between the two germline ends. The DNA of the CDR3 is TGTGCCAGCAGCTTAGAGGGGGACACTGAAGCTTTCTTT. It is translated as CASSLEGDTEAFF.

This clone was seen only once. V and J are TRBV28 and TRBJ2-5; tentatively, D is TRBD2 (5 bases). This CDR3 is built from 15 residues. The ends were cut back, 2 bases at V and 2 bases at J, with 12 bases in the middle. Germline assignment: CDR1 MDHEN and CDR2 SYDVKM. CDR3 DNA: TGTGCCAGCAGTTTAATGGGAAGCGGACAAGAGACCCAGTACTTC. Its protein is CASSLMGSGQETQYF.

The V call is TRBV18, the J call TRBJ1-4, with D maybe TRBD1 (6 bases). Trimming took 1 base from V and 4 from J, leaving 7 bases between them. CDR3 length: 14 amino acids. CDR1 and CDR2 from the germline V gene are KGHSH and LQKENI. CDR3 sequence reads: CASSPQGDNEKLFF. The CDR3 region has the DNA TGTGCCAGCTCACCACAGGGGGATAATGAAAAACTGTTTTTT.

This sequence joins TRBV2 and TRBJ1-1, with D maybe TRBD1 (5 bases). Between the trimmed V and J ends, which lost 7 bases and 5 bases, there was a span of 17 bases. The CDR3 loop spans 14 amino acids. The germline V gene has CDR1 SNHLY and CDR2 FYNNEI. The CDR3 reads CASIAGGGWTEAFF. CDR3 sequence (DNA): TGTGCCAGCATAGCGGGGGGAGGGTGGACTGAAGCTTTCTTT.

The CDR3 DNA reads as TGTGCCACCAGCCCCATTGTGGCCCTGGGGGAGGGAAACACCGGGGAGCTGTTTTTT. Protein product: CATSPIVALGEGNTGELFF. The V and J genes are TRBV15 and TRBJ2-2; TRBD2 matches at 7 bases. CDR3 length: 19 residues. V shed 5 bases and J 2 bases; nucleotides not matched to a gene: 17. Germline loops: CDR1 LNHNV, CDR2 YYDKDF (reference sequence).

The chain is built from TRBV7-9 and TRBJ1-1, with D possibly being TRBD1 (5 bases). V was shortened by 5 bases and J by 5 bases, with 15 bases between the two germline ends. Per germline, CDR1 SEHNR and CDR2 FQNEAQ (reference sequence). This CDR3 comprises 14 residues. The CDR3 protein is CASSNTGGRTEAFF. In DNA, the CDR3 is TGTGCCAGCAGCAATACCGGGGGTAGGACTGAAGCTTTCTTT. Full variable domain (missing parts from reference TRBV7-9 and TRBJ1-1): DTGVSQNPRHKITKRGQNVTFRCDPISEHNRLYWYRQTLGQGPEFLTYFQNEAQLEKSRLLSDRFSAERPKGSFSTLEIQRTEQGDSAMYLCASSNTGGRTEAFFGQGTRLTVV.

This chain links TRBV6-5 with TRBJ1-2; possibly TRBD1 for D (5 bases). CDR1 is MNHEY, CDR2 SVGAGI, per germline. The CDR3 contains 15 residues. With 5 bases removed from V and 4 bases from J, the gap between germline ends came to 17 bases. The CDR3 coding sequence is TGTGCCAGCAGTAGGCGGGGCTTCCGCCTCTATGGCTACACCTTC. Protein: CASSRRGFRLYGYTF.

CDR3 coding DNA: TGTGCCAGCGGTTTGACAGGGGGTGCAGATACGCAGTATTTT. The encoded protein is CASGLTGGADTQYF. The gene calls are TRBV14 and TRBJ2-3, with 9 nucleotides matching TRBD1. CDR1 SGHDN and CDR2 FVKESK come from the germline V gene. J gave up 4 bases and V 8 bases, and 7 bases lay outside the gene matches. The CDR3 runs 14 residues.

The rearrangement links TRBV10-3 to TRBJ2-1; 9 bases align to TRBD1. The germline V gene has CDR1 ENHRY and CDR2 SYGVKD. CDR3 length: 15 residues. V shed 3 bases, J shed 6 bases, and the junction held 6 bases outside the gene matches. The DNA for the CDR3 is TGTGCCATCAGTGATTCCGGGACAGGGTTCAATGAGCAGTTCTTC. Translated: CAISDSGTGFNEQFF.